This T cell receptor (beta chain) was obtained from a study of graft-versus-host responses after intestinal transplantation. Study in general: Induction with anti-thymocyte globulin, then tacrolimus and steroids for about 3 years, was given to all recipients.

Only a few counts were recorded for this clone. Method: immunoSEQ multiplex PCR; TCRdb's copy keeps in-frame clones and lacks some. The sample lists 20,000 to 25,000 clones; about two fifths were seen once. Responder cells labeled with CFSE (approximately 200,000) were co-plated with irradiated stimulator cells labeled with violet dye (approximately 200,000). CD4 and CD8 responders that proliferated in the reaction were FACS-sorted. This receptor was identified in a human patient who was an organ donor for intestinal transplantation. The sequencing used alloreactive CD8+ T cells from a mixed lymphocyte reaction culture, collected before transplantation. The subset here: CFSE-low proliferating T cells sorted from roughly 6-day pre-transplant mixed lymphocyte reaction (GvH or HvG direction).

The CDR3 here is CAISGSGTSYEQYF. The CDR3 DNA reads as TGTGCCATCAGTGGGAGCGGAACCTCCTACGAGCAGTACTTC. The chain joins TRBV10-3 to TRBJ2-7, with a weak D call TRBD2 (5 bases). Germline V gene data show CDR1 as ENHRY and CDR2 as SYGVKD. The CDR3 is made up of 14 amino acids. V lost 4 bases and J lost 0, with 10 bases in between.